The rows below give T cell receptor beta chains drawn from one sample of a study of shared clonotypes between healthy human individuals. Sequencing was performed with immunoSEQ multiplex PCR; in TCRdb, only in-frame clones are kept and a portion is missing. The table lists 1.4 million or so clones, approximately 98.5% of them singletons, with 0.36% in the top ten. The source material was naive CD4+ T cells sorted from blood. All receptors come from a young man in good health. CDR3s include the opening cysteine and the closing phenylalanine or tryptophan. The order of the fields is D gene, CDR3 length, V gene, clone size, J gene, CDR3 protein, CDR3 DNA. A D gene is named only where the DNA matches it firmly. The size entry is marked missing in some rows and otherwise reads once, few, many or a size class.

d_call: TRBD2; cdr3_length: 16; v_call: TRBV7-7; clone_size: -; j_call: TRBJ2-2; cdr3_aa: CASSATSGSNTGELFF; cdr3_nt: TGTGCCAGCAGCGCGACTAGCGGGAGTAACACCGGGGAGCTGTTTTTT
d_call: -; cdr3_length: 14; v_call: TRBV5-4; clone_size: -; j_call: TRBJ2-5; cdr3_aa: CASSLRQGGETQYF; cdr3_nt: TGTGCCAGCAGCTTGCGGCAGGGGGGAGAGACCCAGTACTTC
d_call: -; cdr3_length: 16; v_call: TRBV28; clone_size: -; j_call: TRBJ2-5; cdr3_aa: CASSLLFPAGRETQYF; cdr3_nt: TGTGCCAGCAGTTTGTTGTTTCCGGCAGGGCGGGAGACCCAGTACTTC
d_call: TRBD1; cdr3_length: 14; v_call: TRBV5-1; clone_size: -; j_call: TRBJ1-3; cdr3_aa: CASSDRGPGNTIYF; cdr3_nt: TGCGCCAGCAGCGACAGGGGGCCTGGAAACACCATATATTTT
d_call: -; cdr3_length: 13; v_call: TRBV7-8; clone_size: -; j_call: TRBJ2-7; cdr3_aa: CASSVGGSYEQYF; cdr3_nt: TGTGCCAGCAGCGTGGGGGGTAGCTACGAGCAGTACTTC
d_call: -; cdr3_length: 17; v_call: TRBV4-2; clone_size: -; j_call: TRBJ1-4; cdr3_aa: CASSQERLGSGKEKLFF; cdr3_nt: TGTGCCAGCAGCCAAGAACGATTAGGGTCTGGGAAAGAAAAACTGTTTTTT
d_call: TRBD2; cdr3_length: 15; v_call: TRBV5-1; clone_size: -; j_call: TRBJ2-3; cdr3_aa: CASSPPGTSTDTQYF; cdr3_nt: TGCGCCAGCAGCCCGCCCGGGACTAGCACCGATACGCAGTATTTT
d_call: TRBD2; cdr3_length: 14; v_call: TRBV5-1; clone_size: once; j_call: TRBJ2-1; cdr3_aa: CASSLGTSGNEQFF; cdr3_nt: TGCGCCAGCAGCTTAGGGACTAGCGGAAATGAGCAGTTCTTC
d_call: TRBD1; cdr3_length: 15; v_call: TRBV9; clone_size: -; j_call: TRBJ2-1; cdr3_aa: CASSVGQGALNEQFF; cdr3_nt: TGTGCCAGCAGCGTAGGACAGGGAGCTTTGAATGAGCAGTTCTTC
d_call: TRBD2; cdr3_length: 14; v_call: TRBV5-1; clone_size: -; j_call: TRBJ2-1; cdr3_aa: CASSLGLAGVEQFF; cdr3_nt: TGCGCCAGCAGCCTAGGACTAGCGGGAGTTGAGCAGTTCTTC
d_call: -; cdr3_length: 16; v_call: TRBV19; clone_size: -; j_call: TRBJ2-3; cdr3_aa: CASSPVGGHSTDTQYF; cdr3_nt: TGTGCCAGTAGTCCAGTGGGGGGACACAGCACAGATACGCAGTATTTT
d_call: -; cdr3_length: 14; v_call: TRBV5-1; clone_size: -; j_call: TRBJ2-7; cdr3_aa: CATSGPGRVLEQYF; cdr3_nt: TGCGCCACTTCAGGTCCGGGACGCGTTCTCGAGCAGTACTTC
d_call: -; cdr3_length: 13; v_call: TRBV2; clone_size: -; j_call: TRBJ2-7; cdr3_aa: CASSRGGAYEQYF; cdr3_nt: TGTGCCAGCAGCCGTGGGGGCGCCTACGAGCAGTACTTC
d_call: -; cdr3_length: 15; v_call: TRBV5-5; clone_size: -; j_call: TRBJ2-7; cdr3_aa: CASSILDAAPYEQYF; cdr3_nt: TGTGCCAGCAGCATATTGGACGCCGCGCCCTACGAGCAGTACTTC
d_call: -; cdr3_length: 11; v_call: TRBV20-1; clone_size: -; j_call: TRBJ1-5; cdr3_aa: CSATRDQPQHF; cdr3_nt: TGCAGTGCTACTAGGGATCAGCCCCAGCATTTT
d_call: TRBD2; cdr3_length: 15; v_call: TRBV5-1; clone_size: -; j_call: TRBJ2-5; cdr3_aa: CASSSGLAGSRAQYF; cdr3_nt: TGCGCCAGCAGCTCGGGACTAGCGGGCTCAAGGGCCCAGTACTTC
d_call: TRBD1; cdr3_length: 15; v_call: TRBV11-1; clone_size: -; j_call: TRBJ2-7; cdr3_aa: CASSLETGGGYEQYF; cdr3_nt: TGTGCCAGCAGCTTAGAAACAGGGGGCGGCTACGAGCAGTACTTC
d_call: TRBD2; cdr3_length: 15; v_call: TRBV6-1; clone_size: -; j_call: TRBJ2-7; cdr3_aa: CASSALAGDHYEQYF; cdr3_nt: TGTGCCAGCAGTGCACTAGCGGGTGATCACTACGAGCAGTACTTC
d_call: -; cdr3_length: 13; v_call: TRBV29-1; clone_size: -; j_call: TRBJ2-3; cdr3_aa: CSYGVGLRDTQYF; cdr3_nt: TGCAGCTACGGAGTGGGGCTGAGAGATACGCAGTATTTT
d_call: -; cdr3_length: 15; v_call: TRBV9; clone_size: once; j_call: TRBJ2-5; cdr3_aa: CASSVAPHYQETQYF; cdr3_nt: TGTGCCAGCAGCGTAGCGCCTCACTACCAAGAGACCCAGTACTTC
d_call: -; cdr3_length: 15; v_call: TRBV5-1; clone_size: -; j_call: TRBJ2-7; cdr3_aa: CASSSAPGAPYEQYF; cdr3_nt: TGCGCCAGCAGCTCCGCCCCGGGAGCTCCCTACGAGCAGTACTTC
d_call: TRBD2; cdr3_length: 18; v_call: TRBV5-1; clone_size: -; j_call: TRBJ2-2; cdr3_aa: CASKRELAVSANTGELFF; cdr3_nt: TGCGCCAGCAAGAGAGAACTAGCGGTATCCGCGAACACCGGGGAGCTGTTTTTT
d_call: TRBD2; cdr3_length: 14; v_call: TRBV2; clone_size: -; j_call: TRBJ2-3; cdr3_aa: CASSNGLAGGTQYF; cdr3_nt: TGTGCCAGCAGCAATGGACTAGCGGGGGGAACGCAGTATTTT
d_call: -; cdr3_length: 20; v_call: TRBV4-1; clone_size: -; j_call: TRBJ2-6; cdr3_aa: CASSQSDMRTVISGANVLTF; cdr3_nt: TGCGCCAGCAGCCAATCAGATATGAGGACAGTGATCTCTGGGGCCAACGTCCTGACTTTC
d_call: -; cdr3_length: 12; v_call: TRBV19; clone_size: -; j_call: TRBJ1-1; cdr3_aa: CATSGGSAEAFF; cdr3_nt: TGTGCCACCTCCGGGGGGAGCGCTGAAGCTTTCTTT
d_call: TRBD1; cdr3_length: 17; v_call: TRBV9; clone_size: once; j_call: TRBJ2-7; cdr3_aa: CASSVGPLTGAPYEQYF; cdr3_nt: TGTGCCAGCAGCGTAGGGCCCCTGACAGGGGCTCCCTACGAGCAGTACTTC
d_call: -; cdr3_length: 13; v_call: TRBV29-1; clone_size: -; j_call: TRBJ2-1; cdr3_aa: CSVVSSPYNEQFF; cdr3_nt: TGCAGCGTTGTGAGCAGCCCCTACAATGAGCAGTTCTTC
d_call: -; cdr3_length: 16; v_call: TRBV27; clone_size: -; j_call: TRBJ1-2; cdr3_aa: CASSLSLDSLNYGYTF; cdr3_nt: TGTGCCAGCAGTTTATCGTTGGACAGCCTCAACTATGGCTACACCTTC
d_call: -; cdr3_length: 14; v_call: TRBV18; clone_size: once; j_call: TRBJ2-2; cdr3_aa: CASSPRTDTGELFF; cdr3_nt: TGTGCCAGCTCACCACGGACGGACACCGGGGAGCTGTTTTTT
d_call: -; cdr3_length: 13; v_call: TRBV19; clone_size: -; j_call: TRBJ2-7; cdr3_aa: CASSIRLHLEQYF; cdr3_nt: TGTGCCAGTAGTATTAGACTACATCTAGAGCAGTACTTC
d_call: TRBD2; cdr3_length: 16; v_call: TRBV5-1; clone_size: -; j_call: TRBJ2-4; cdr3_aa: CASSSGTREGLNIQYF; cdr3_nt: TGCGCCAGCAGCTCTGGCACACGGGAGGGGTTGAACATTCAGTACTTC